The 30 T cell receptor beta chains reported below all come from one sample, sequenced in a study of monozygotic twins with inflammatory bowel disease. TCRdb reprocessed the 5' RACE reads and keeps a single row for each CDR3 protein, giving no DNA. The repertoire table contains fewer than 200,000 distinct CDR3 sequences. The sequencing sample was made of blood. Source of these receptors: a human donor with ulcerative colitis or Crohn's disease, or a healthy co-twin of an affected twin (not recorded which).

This chain links TRBV6-1 with TRBJ2-7; with no DNA, the TCRdb D assignment of TRBD2 cannot be verified. Per germline, CDR1 MNHNS and CDR2 SASEGT. This CDR3 comprises 15 residues. CDR3 in amino acids: CASSTPDRALYEQYF.

This rearrangement joins TRBV10-3 to TRBJ2-1; no DNA is available, so the TRBD1 call from TCRdb remains unchecked. This CDR3 spans 12 amino acids. CDR1 and CDR2 from the germline V gene are ENHRY and SYGVKD. The CDR3 sequence: CAISELGDEQFF.

V gene TRBV7-3 combines with J gene TRBJ2-1; TCRdb proposes TRBD1, but this gene call is untestable without DNA. Looked up from germline, CDR1 is SGHTA and CDR2 is FQGTGA. The CDR3 runs 15 residues. CDR3 amino acids: CASSLGDRGRDEQFF.

This chain joins TRBV12-3 or TRBV12-4 and TRBJ1-1. This CDR3 region has 12 residues. The CDR3 spells CASRWEEDEAFF.

CDR3 sequence reads: CASSQEVPGAGANVLTF. The rearrangement joins TRBV14 to TRBJ2-6; TCRdb indicates TRBD1, and absent DNA this call remains unverified. This CDR3 contains 17 residues. CDR1 is SGHDN and CDR2 is FVKESK in the germline V gene.

The rearrangement links TRBV6-2 or TRBV6-3 to TRBJ1-2; TCRdb returns TRBD1, unconfirmable since there is no DNA. CDR3 length: 18 residues. CDR1 is MNHEY and CDR2 is SVGEGT in the germline V gene. CDR3 sequence: CASSYNAKLQARRYGYTF.

The genes are TRBV7-9 and TRBJ2-3; TCRdb calls TRBD1, which cannot be checked without DNA. The CDR3 covers 17 residues. CDR1 and CDR2 (germline): SEHNR, FQNEAQ (reference sequence). CDR3 sequence: CASSLSLYGGSTDTQYF. The full variable domain, rest sourced from reference TRBV7-9 and TRBJ2-3, is DTGVSQNPRHKITKRGQNVTFRCDPISEHNRLYWYRQTLGQGPEFLTYFQNEAQLEKSRLLSDRFSAERPKGSFSTLEIQRTEQGDSAMYLCASSLSLYGGSTDTQYFGPGTRLTVL.

The gene calls are TRBV6-5 and TRBJ2-3; TCRdb's assignment of TRBD2 cannot be checked, as there is no DNA. The CDR3 runs to 15 residues. CDR1 is MNHEY, CDR2 SVGAGI, per germline. CDR3 in amino acids: CASSYSPAGTDTQYF.

The gene calls are TRBV7-2 and TRBJ1-2; the D call of TRBD1 rests on TCRdb alone, since no DNA is present to check it. CDR3 length equals 16 residues. Germline CDR1 reads SGHTA; CDR2 reads FQGNSA. CDR3 region: CASSVPLGQKFYGYTF.

The chain employs TRBV18 and TRBJ2-2; the D call from TCRdb, TRBD2, cannot be confirmed without DNA. CDR1 and CDR2 from the germline V gene are KGHSH and LQKENI. This CDR3 contains 16 residues. The CDR3 region is CASSISRASHSGELFF.

This chain joins TRBV7-9 and TRBJ2-7. The CDR3 has 12 residues. The germline gives CDR1 SEHNR, CDR2 FQNEAQ (reference sequence). CDR3 sequence reads: CASSFHGYEQYF. Filled out from reference TRBV7-9 and TRBJ2-7, the complete variable domain reads DTGVSQNPRHKITKRGQNVTFRCDPISEHNRLYWYRQTLGQGPEFLTYFQNEAQLEKSRLLSDRFSAERPKGSFSTLEIQRTEQGDSAMYLCASSFHGYEQYFGPGTRLTVT.

V is TRBV27 and J is TRBJ1-3; the D gene TCRdb calls, TRBD1, cannot be checked with no DNA. Looked up from germline, CDR1 is MNHEY and CDR2 is SMNVEV (reference sequence). The CDR3 sequence is 14 residues long. CDR3 amino acids: CASRAPGARNTIYF.

The chain uses TRBV5-5 and TRBJ2-3; the D call from TCRdb, TRBD1, cannot be confirmed without DNA. Germline assignment: CDR1 SGHKS and CDR2 YYEKEE (reference sequence). The CDR3 sequence is 12 residues long. CDR3 amino acids: CASGRSGDTQYF.

J is TRBJ1-4 and V is TRBV18; no DNA is available, so the TRBD1 call from TCRdb remains unchecked. The CDR3 has 15 residues. Germline V CDR1 and CDR2: KGHSH, LQKENI. The CDR3 region is CASSPMAGTNEKLFF. Combining the CDR3 with reference TRBV18 and TRBJ1-4 gives the whole variable domain NAGVMQNPRHLVRRRGQEARLRCSPMKGHSHVYWYRQLPEEGLKFMVYLQKENIIDESGMPKERFSAEFPKEGPSILRIQQVVRGDSAAYFCASSPMAGTNEKLFFGSGTQLSVL.

The chain carries TRBV28 and TRBJ2-7; the TCRdb D gene call, TRBD2, has no DNA to confirm it. The V gene's germline CDR1 is MDHEN and CDR2 SYDVKM. This CDR3 spans 16 amino acids. CDR3: CASSIDVGQSSYEQYF.

The chain employs TRBV7-8 and TRBJ2-1. CDR1 and CDR2 from the germline V gene are SGHVS and FQNEAQ. The CDR3 is 12 residues long. The CDR3 spells CASSPVVNEQFF.

The rearrangement joins TRBV9 to TRBJ1-2; TCRdb reports TRBD1, a call that lacks DNA to check it against. Germline V gene lookup returns CDR1 SGDLS and CDR2 YYNGEE. The CDR3 covers 13 residues. This CDR3 reads CASSIGEPYGYTF. Complete variable domain (other parts from reference TRBV9 and TRBJ1-2): DSGVTQTPKHLITATGQRVTLRCSPRSGDLSVYWYQQSLDQGLQFLIQYYNGEERAKGNILERFSAQQFPDLHSELNLSSLELGDSALYFCASSIGEPYGYTFGSGTRLTVV.

The V and J genes are TRBV28 and TRBJ1-5. Germline CDR1 is MDHEN and CDR2 is SYDVKM. This CDR3 contains 13 residues. The CDR3 region is CASSLSDNQPQHF. Using reference TRBV28 and TRBJ1-5 for the parts outside the CDR3, the full variable domain is DVKVTQSSRYLVKRTGEKVFLECVQDMDHENMFWYRQDPGLGLRLIYFSYDVKMKEKGDIPEGYSVSREKKERFSLILESASTNQTSMYLCASSLSDNQPQHFGDGTRLSIL.

The chain has TRBV12-3 or TRBV12-4 and TRBJ2-1; checking the TCRdb D call of TRBD2 is not possible without DNA. The CDR3 loop spans 16 amino acids. CDR3 loop: CASSRGLAGIYNEQFF.

The rearrangement joins TRBV6-1 to TRBJ1-6; TCRdb names TRBD1, which stays unverified in the absence of DNA. This CDR3 comprises 15 residues. In germline, CDR1 is MNHNS, CDR2 SASEGT. The CDR3 loop reads CASSPPGTQGSTLHF.

The chain employs TRBV12-3 or TRBV12-4 and TRBJ2-7; TCRdb outputs TRBD1, but without DNA this stays unchecked. The CDR3 runs 14 residues. This chain's CDR3 is CASSLGDPPYEQYF.

The chain carries TRBV6-5 and TRBJ1-4; the TCRdb D gene call, TRBD1, has no DNA to confirm it. CDR1 and CDR2 from the germline V gene are MNHEY and SVGAGI. The CDR3 consists of 13 residues. CDR3 sequence reads: CASSYSSGGKLFF.

The CDR3 sequence: CASSSRRTGADTQYF. The chain links TRBV7-3 to TRBJ2-3; TCRdb gives TRBD1 as the D gene, but with no DNA this cannot be confirmed. Germline V CDR1 and CDR2: SGHTA, FQGTGA. The CDR3 covers 15 residues. The full variable domain, with the rest looked up from reference TRBV7-3 and TRBJ2-3, is GAGVSQTPSNKVTEKGKYVELRCDPISGHTALYWYRQSLGQGPEFLIYFQGTGAADDSGLPNDRFFAVRPEGSVSTLKIQRTERGDSAVYLCASSSRRTGADTQYFGPGTRLTVL.

The rearrangement uses TRBV7-2 and TRBJ1-5; TCRdb lists TRBD1, though no DNA is available to test this call. The CDR3 sequence is 14 residues long. From germline, CDR1 is SGHTA and CDR2 FQGNSA. The CDR3 region is CASSFGAGWQPQHF.

V and J are TRBV5-6 and TRBJ2-7; TCRdb's D call of TRBD1 is untestable without DNA. This CDR3 has 18 amino acids. Looked up from germline, CDR1 is SGHDT and CDR2 is YYEEEE. CDR3 loop: CASSWTNARQAPGYEQYF.

The CDR3 here is CASSWPIVDRHANSPLHF. The chain is built from TRBV11-2 and TRBJ1-6; the TCRdb call, TRBD1, lacks DNA for checking. The length of the CDR3 is 18 residues. Germline assignment: CDR1 SGHAT and CDR2 FQNNGV.

The V and J genes are TRBV20-1 and TRBJ2-7. The CDR3 spans 13 residues. Germline lookup yields CDR1 DFQATT and CDR2 SNEGSKA (reference sequence). The CDR3 sequence: CSASFGAPYEQYF.

The V call is TRBV20-1, the J call TRBJ2-1; TCRdb's D call, TRBD2, is unchecked because there is no DNA. The CDR3 has 14 amino acids. Per the germline V gene, CDR1 is DFQATT and CDR2 is SNEGSKA (reference sequence). This CDR3 is CSARGGSGYNEQFF.

The chain recombines TRBV7-2 with TRBJ1-6. The V gene's germline CDR1 is SGHTA and CDR2 FQGNSA. CDR3 size: 13 residues. The CDR3 is CASSSTDNSPLHF.

CDR3 residues: CASSLAPGANTEAFF. This sequence joins TRBV5-1 and TRBJ1-1; checking the TCRdb D call of TRBD1 is not possible without DNA. Germline values: CDR1 SGHRS, CDR2 YFSETQ. CDR3 length: 15 amino acids.